Sequencing of this T cell receptor beta chain was carried out in a study of blood T cell repertoires in COVID-19. Study summary: PBMCs, B-cell-depleted T cells, or T cells were the source of the cDNA or gDNA that made up the material.

Only in-frame clones appear in the TCRdb table, and some are missing; sequencing was by immunoSEQ multiplex PCR. The sample lists around 310,000 clones; 85% to 90% were seen once. Ages ranged from about 18 to 100 years, with residence in 24 US areas. The source is a woman younger than 45 who had recovered from COVID-19. The sequenced sample was PBMCs or T cells enriched from blood (not recorded which).

The CDR3 DNA reads as TGTGCCAGTTCCCTCGGGACAGGGTTGGATGAGCAGTTCTTC. Translation gives CASSLGTGLDEQFF. The V gene is TRBV6-5, the J gene TRBJ2-1; TRBD1 agrees at 9 bases. The CDR3 has 14 residues. CDR1 MNHEY and CDR2 SVGAGI come from the germline V gene. The junction had 11 bases not matched to a gene; V was cut back by 9 bases and J by 8 bases.